Each of the 29 T cell receptor beta chains below was sequenced from the same sample in a study of T cells after somatic rescue of genetic block. TCRdb keeps only in-frame clones here, not all; method: immunoSEQ multiplex PCR. Here the sample spans around 67,000 clones, under 95% being singletons. Material: peripheral blood mononuclear cells (PBMCs). Receptor source: a man aged 30-40 years.

The chain employs TRBV7-8 and TRBJ2-2; TRBD2 matches at 9 bases. Germline V lookup: CDR1 SGHVS, CDR2 FQNEAQ. The CDR3 length is 18 residues. J gave up 5 bases and V 5 bases, and 15 bases lay outside the gene matches. The CDR3 DNA is TGTGCCAGCAGCCCCCGCCGTAGCGGGGGCCTTGGAACCGGGGAGCTGTTTTTT. Residues: CASSPRRSGGLGTGELFF.

This clone has just one count. V gene TRBV2 combines with J gene TRBJ1-2; D is undetermined. The CDR3 consists of 14 residues. Trimming stripped 6 bases from V and 1 base from J, with 12 bases between. Germline CDR1 reads SNHLY; CDR2 reads FYNNEI. CDR3 bases: TGTGCCAGCAGGAAGAATTGGAGTAACTATGGCTACACCTTC. This sequence encodes CASRKNWSNYGYTF.

The gene calls are TRBV27 and TRBJ1-2, with 8 bases that match TRBD1. The J segment lost 8 bases and the V segment lost 4 bases, leaving 9 bases of the junction unmatched. This CDR3 is 14 amino acids long. From germline, CDR1 is MNHEY and CDR2 SMNVEV (reference sequence). For the CDR3, the DNA is TGTGCCAGCAGTTCCTTCGACAGGGGAGGGGGCTACACCTTC. Amino acid sequence: CASSSFDRGGGYTF.

Here the CDR3 DNA reads TGCGCCAGCAGCCGGTCTCAGGGGTACGAGCAGTACTTC. Translating gives CASSRSQGYEQYF. The chain employs TRBV4-1 and TRBJ2-7, with a weak D call TRBD1 (6 bases). Trimming cost V 4 bases and J 4 bases, with 11 bases left between them. CDR3 length: 13 residues. CDR1 and CDR2 (germline): MGHRA, YSYEKL.

This chain uses TRBV20-1 with TRBJ2-7, with unresolved D. Trimming cost V 6 bases and J 4 bases, with 10 bases left between them. The CDR3 runs to 11 residues. CDR1 is DFQATT, CDR2 SNEGSKA, per germline (reference sequence). In DNA, the CDR3 is TGCAGTGCCCCCTTGAGTTACGAGCAGTACTTC. This gives the protein CSAPLSYEQYF.

The CDR3 DNA sequence: TGTGCCAGCAGCTTAGCGCTAAGAATGCCGGGGCAGGTCAACAATGAGCAGTTCTTC. It yields the protein CASSLALRMPGQVNNEQFF. The chain uses TRBV7-2 and TRBJ2-1; tentatively, D is TRBD1 or TRBD2 (5 bases each). The CDR3 is 19 amino acids. Per the germline V gene, CDR1 is SGHTA and CDR2 is FQGNSA. Trimming stripped 0 bases from V and 5 bases from J, with 23 bases between. The full variable domain, completed using reference TRBV7-2 and TRBJ2-1, is GAGVSQSPSNKVTEKGKDVELRCDPISGHTALYWYRQSLGQGLEFLIYFQGNSAPDKSGLPSDRFSAERTGGSVSTLTIQRTQQEDSAVYLCASSLALRMPGQVNNEQFFGPGTRLTVL.

The gene calls are TRBV7-8 and TRBJ2-5, with D perhaps assigned TRBD1 or TRBD2 (5 bases each). The CDR3 extends over 15 amino acids. Trimming removed 3 bases at V and 1 base at J, with 12 bases between. Germline loops: CDR1 SGHVS, CDR2 FQNEAQ. CDR3 bases: TGTGCCAGCAGCTTTTACGGGGACCCCCAAGAGACCCAGTACTTC. Its translation is CASSFYGDPQETQYF. The full variable domain, its missing parts supplied by reference TRBV7-8 and TRBJ2-5, is GAGVSQSPRYKVAKRGQDVALRCDPISGHVSLFWYQQALGQGPEFLTYFQNEAQLDKSGLPSDRFFAERPEGSVSTLKIQRTQQEDSAVYLCASSFYGDPQETQYFGPGTRLLVL.

This clone showed up just once. This chain connects TRBV15 to TRBJ2-6; TRBD2 is a possible D gene (5 bases). Germline V lookup: CDR1 LNHNV, CDR2 YYDKDF (reference sequence). This CDR3 has 16 residues. V shed 5 bases and J shed 2 bases, with 13 bases lying between them. The CDR3 sequence is CATSGFGGTGANVLTF. CDR3 in DNA: TGTGCCACCAGCGGCTTCGGAGGAACTGGGGCCAACGTCCTGACTTTC.

The chain uses TRBV4-1 and TRBJ2-3; 14 nucleotides line up with TRBD2. Germline V gene data show CDR1 as MGHRA and CDR2 as YSYEKL. This CDR3 has 16 residues. Trimming at V came to 4 bases and at J to 2 bases, leaving 2 bases not matched to a gene. In DNA form, the CDR3 reads TGCGCCAGCAGCCGGGGACTAGCGGGGGACACAGATACGCAGTATTTT. Protein product: CASSRGLAGDTDTQYF.

CDR3 region: CASSESPSVGEQYF. CDR3 DNA sequence: TGCGCCAGCAGTGAGTCCCCTAGCGTGGGCGAGCAGTACTTC. The chain is built from TRBV10-1 and TRBJ2-7, with D possibly TRBD2 on 6 matching bases. Germline V gives CDR1 WNHNN, CDR2 SYGVQD (reference sequence). Trimming removed 0 bases from V and 6 bases from J, with 12 bases in between. The CDR3 is made up of 14 amino acids.

The chain uses TRBV5-1 and TRBJ2-5, with 8 bases fitting TRBD1. Germline V gene lookup returns CDR1 SGHRS and CDR2 YFSETQ. J lost 3 bases, V lost 0 bases, and 13 bases had no gene match. The CDR3 totals 18 residues. The CDR3 sequence: CASSLALWTGNGEETQYF. The CDR3 DNA reads TGCGCCAGCAGCTTGGCCTTATGGACAGGGAACGGGGAAGAGACCCAGTACTTC.

The gene calls are TRBV19 and TRBJ1-1, with D uncertain. The germline V gene encodes CDR1 LNHDA and CDR2 SQIVND (reference sequence). The ends were cut back, 11 bases at V and 8 bases at J, with 9 bases in the middle. This CDR3 comprises 9 residues. The CDR3 spells CASGWEAFF. DNA of the CDR3: TGTGCCTCCGGTTGGGAAGCTTTCTTT.

The chain is built from TRBV7-9 and TRBJ2-7; D is possibly TRBD1 (5 bases). The CDR3 spans 12 residues. CDR1 is SEHNR and CDR2 is FQNEAQ in the germline V gene (reference sequence). Trimming left V 1 base short and J 5 bases short, with 6 bases between. CDR3 nucleotide sequence: TGTGCCAGCAGCTTAGAAGGGGACGAGCAGTACTTC. Translation: CASSLEGDEQYF.

The chain employs TRBV28 and TRBJ2-1; D is uncertain. With 6 bases removed from V and 4 bases from J, the gap between germline ends came to 13 bases. This CDR3 comprises 14 residues. The germline V gene has CDR1 MDHEN and CDR2 SYDVKM. The CDR3 sequence: CASSQDRAYNEQFF. CDR3 DNA: TGTGCCAGCAGCCAAGACCGGGCATACAATGAGCAGTTCTTC.

The chain carries TRBV2 and TRBJ1-1; D is unclear. Trimming took 6 bases from V and 5 from J, leaving 13 bases between them. CDR3 length: 13 residues. Per germline, CDR1 SNHLY and CDR2 FYNNEI. The CDR3 here is CASSRARETEAFF. CDR3 sequence (DNA): TGTGCCAGCAGCCGAGCCCGGGAGACTGAAGCTTTCTTT.

The chain recombines TRBV7-9 with TRBJ2-5, with TRBD1 matching over 11 bases. The CDR3 spans 15 residues. V trimming: 5 bases; J trimming: 5 bases; junction bases outside the gene matches: 7. Per germline, CDR1 SEHNR and CDR2 FQNEAQ (reference sequence). The CDR3 loop is CASSLGTGGGETQYF. In DNA, the CDR3 is TGTGCCAGCAGCCTTGGGACAGGGGGAGGGGAGACCCAGTACTTC.

The chain links TRBV6-1 to TRBJ2-2, with D tentatively TRBD2 (6 bases). Trimming removed 2 bases from V and 4 bases from J, with 11 bases in between. Germline CDR1 MNHNS, CDR2 SASEGT. This CDR3 contains 15 residues. The CDR3 sequence is CASSEPGRGTGELFF. The CDR3 region has the DNA TGTGCCAGCAGTGAACCAGGGCGGGGCACCGGGGAGCTGTTTTTT.

This chain connects TRBV20-1 to TRBJ2-5; D ambiguous. The CDR3 is 10 amino acids. Germline CDR1 is DFQATT and CDR2 is SNEGSKA (reference sequence). The CDR3 loop is CRGIRETQYF. The CDR3 nucleotides are TGCAGGGGAATCCGAGAGACCCAGTACTTC.

The V gene is TRBV18, the J gene TRBJ1-1; D gene uncertain. V lost 6 bases to trimming and J lost 3 bases, with 11 bases between them. Germline-derived CDR1 and CDR2 are KGHSH and LQKENI. The CDR3 is 13 amino acids. CDR3 sequence: CASSLGRDTEAFF. Here the CDR3 DNA reads TGTGCCAGCTCTTTGGGTCGGGACACTGAAGCTTTCTTT.

The chain is built from TRBV5-4 and TRBJ2-3; D ambiguous. The CDR3 has 14 residues. V dropped 0 bases and J dropped 4 bases, with 9 bases sitting between them. The germline CDR1 and CDR2 sequences are SGHNT and YYREEE (reference sequence). CDR3 in amino acids: CASSLAPGPDTQYF. The CDR3 region has the DNA TGTGCCAGCAGCTTGGCCCCCGGCCCAGATACGCAGTATTTT.

To note about this clone: The identical CDR3 is also encoded by other nucleotide sequences in the sample. The chain has TRBV19 and TRBJ1-4; 9 bases align to TRBD1. Trimming took 7 bases from V and 8 from J; bases not matched to a gene: 8. This CDR3 region has 14 residues. Germline V gives CDR1 LNHDA, CDR2 SQIVND (reference sequence). The CDR3 region is CASTPTGGGEKLFF. CDR3 nucleotide sequence: TGTGCCAGTACCCCGACAGGGGGAGGCGAAAAACTGTTTTTT.

V usage is TRBV6-6 and J usage is TRBJ1-1; D gene ambiguous. Germline CDR1 MNHNY, CDR2 SVGAGI (reference sequence). V was clipped by 4 bases and J by 1 base, with 10 bases between them. The CDR3 consists of 14 residues. Here the CDR3 DNA reads TGTGCCAGCAGTTCTAATGTGGGGAACACTGAAGCTTTCTTT. This gives the protein CASSSNVGNTEAFF.

The gene calls are TRBV6-6 and TRBJ1-1; D is ambiguous. V was clipped by 0 bases and J by 4 bases, with 12 bases between them. Germline CDR1 reads MNHNY; CDR2 reads SVGAGI (reference sequence). The CDR3 spans 15 residues. The CDR3 DNA reads as TGTGCCAGCAGTTACTCGACGGGCGCGAGCACTGAAGCTTTCTTT. It yields the protein CASSYSTGASTEAFF.

The chain recombines TRBV7-9 with TRBJ2-6; D possibly corresponds to TRBD1 (5 bases). This CDR3 spans 14 amino acids. Trimming removed 5 bases from V and 10 bases from J, with 15 bases in between. Looked up from germline, CDR1 is SEHNR and CDR2 is FQNEAQ (reference sequence). CDR3 loop: CASSEQDTLNVLTF. CDR3 nucleotides: TGTGCCAGCAGCGAGCAGGACACTCTAAACGTCCTGACTTTC.

The table lists this clone with a count of one. In the same sample, other DNA sequences code for this CDR3. The chain employs TRBV5-4 and TRBJ1-3, with 7 bases identical to TRBD1. Per germline, CDR1 SGHNT and CDR2 YYREEE (reference sequence). The length of the CDR3 is 14 residues. J was trimmed by 2 bases and V by 4 bases; bases with no gene match: 3. Written as DNA, the CDR3 is TGTGCCAGCAGCCCTGGGACAGCTGGAAACACCATATATTTT. This sequence encodes CASSPGTAGNTIYF.

V gene TRBV18 combines with J gene TRBJ2-7; D unresolved. The CDR3 spans 11 residues. Germline V gives CDR1 KGHSH, CDR2 LQKENI. Deletions cut 2 bases from V and 6 bases from J, with 5 bases between. The CDR3 loop reads CASSPGVEQYF. The CDR3, as DNA: TGTGCCAGCTCACCAGGGGTCGAGCAGTACTTC.

The sample holds one count of this clone. The chain combines TRBV9 with TRBJ2-1; D is perhaps TRBD1 or TRBD2 (5 bases each). With 4 bases removed from V and 7 bases from J, the gap between germline ends came to 21 bases. The CDR3 is 16 amino acids. The germline V gene has CDR1 SGDLS and CDR2 YYNGEE. The chain's CDR3 is CASSPIPGTVLNEQFF. CDR3 in DNA: TGTGCCAGCAGCCCCATCCCCGGGACGGTGCTAAATGAGCAGTTCTTC.

The chain joins TRBV2 to TRBJ2-3; 13 bases agree with TRBD2. The CDR3 has 22 residues. Germline V gene sequence: CDR1 SNHLY, CDR2 FYNNEI. J lost 2 bases, V lost 6 bases, and 23 bases had no gene match. DNA for the CDR3: TGTGCCAGCAGCTCCCCAAGGTCTTTATCCGGAGGGACTAGCGGGGTCACAGATACGCAGTATTTT. It yields the protein CASSSPRSLSGGTSGVTDTQYF.

The chain carries TRBV7-2 and TRBJ2-1, with 7 bases aligning to TRBD2. CDR1 and CDR2 (germline): SGHTA, FQGNSA. The V segment lost 5 bases and the J segment 7 bases; nucleotides outside the gene matches: 5. The CDR3 is made up of 13 amino acids. CDR3 coding DNA: TGTGCCAGCAGCCAACTACTAGCGAATGAGCAGTTCTTC. This gives the protein CASSQLLANEQFF.